These T cell receptor beta chains were read from a single sample in a study of blood T cell repertoires in COVID-19. Clones were read by immunoSEQ multiplex PCR, and TCRdb kept only the in-frame ones, dropping some. The table lists 70,000 to 95,000 clones, about 83% of them singletons. Material: peripheral blood. The receptors derive from a human donor in a cohort sampled during active COVID-19. Each CDR3 is given with its conserved first and last residue. A D gene is named only where the DNA matches it firmly. Size is stated for part of the rows, as once, few or many counts, or as a class when the clone is expanded.

J gene | clone size | D gene | V gene | CDR3 protein | CDR3 DNA
TRBJ2-1 | once | TRBD2 | TRBV6-5 | CASSRSSGRNEQFF | TGTGCCAGTAGTCGGTCTAGCGGGAGGAATGAGCAGTTCTTC
TRBJ1-3 | NA | NA | TRBV15 | CATSRDNGSGNTIYF | TGTGCCACCAGCAGAGATAACGGCTCTGGAAACACCATATATTTT
TRBJ2-7 | NA | NA | TRBV4-3 | CASSQDLSGIPEREQYF | TGCGCCAGCAGCCAAGATCTGTCCGGGATCCCGGAGAGGGAGCAGTACTTC
TRBJ2-2 | NA | TRBD1 | TRBV24-1 | CATSGTGNTGELFF | TGTGCCACCAGTGGGACAGGGAATACCGGGGAGCTGTTTTTT
TRBJ2-7 | once | TRBD1 | TRBV24-1 | CATSDPQGAEEQYF | TGTGCCACCAGTGATCCACAGGGGGCTGAGGAGCAGTACTTC
TRBJ1-6 | NA | TRBD1 | TRBV6-5 | CASNPGQGNNSPLHF | TGTGCCAGCAACCCGGGACAGGGAAACAATTCACCCCTCCACTTT
TRBJ2-1 | NA | NA | TRBV4-2 | CASSHPLHGRGPYNEQFF | TGTGCCAGCAGCCATCCCCTGCACGGGAGAGGACCCTACAATGAGCAGTTCTTC
TRBJ2-3 | many | TRBD2 | TRBV7-6 | CASSLQSGGSRDTQYF | TGTGCCAGCAGCTTACAAAGCGGGGGGTCCCGGGATACGCAGTATTTT
TRBJ1-1 | NA | NA | TRBV10-3 | CAISESMRGAEAFF | TGTGCCATCAGTGAGTCGATGCGAGGAGCTGAAGCTTTCTTT
TRBJ2-7 | NA | TRBD1 | TRBV5-4 | CASSFGQGDYEQYF | TGTGCCAGCAGCTTCGGACAGGGGGACTACGAGCAGTACTTC
TRBJ2-3 | NA | TRBD2 | TRBV6-5 | CASSAESGDGDTQYF | TGTGCCAGCAGCGCCGAGAGCGGGGACGGAGATACGCAGTATTTT